Presented here are 21 T cell receptor delta chains from one specimen sequenced in a study of γδ T cells in repeated Plasmodium falciparum infection. Gammadelta T cells were flow-sorted from PBMC into Vgamma9/Vdelta2+ and Vdelta2-negative populations for bulk analysis. TCRdb re-identified clones in the multiplex PCR reads via CATT. The data show around 82,000 delta-chain clones, approximately 1.4% seen once. The sequencing input was gamma-delta T cells from blood. These receptors were collected from a pool of human donors (malaria-infected and uninfected, not separated).

To note about this clone: A far larger clone is only one base removed, so a read error is likely. Other DNA sequences in the sample encode the same CDR3. The chain has TRDV1 and TRDJ1; the D gene could be TRDD2 or TRDD3 (5 bases each). Assignment of the J gene here rests on matching the DNA to germline, because TCRdb gives none. Germline values: CDR1 TSWWSYY, CDR2 QGS. V was pared by 0 bases and J by 0 bases, with 26 bases between. The CDR3 runs 21 residues. The CDR3 sequence: CALGELEEVPMPYWYTDKLIF. CDR3 coding DNA: TGTGCTCTTGGGGAACTAGAGGAAGTACCCATGCCCTACTGGTACACCGATAAACTCATCTTT.

To note about this clone: A read error likely explains why the TCRdb protein, taken from a much larger clone, differs from this DNA's translation at residue 17; the protein shown is translated from the DNA. The V gene call is TRDV1, and the J gene call is absent; no DNA check was done on the table's D call, TRDD3. The CDR3 is 19 amino acids. Germline V lookup: CDR1 TSWWSYY, CDR2 QGS. The CDR3 reads CALGGFDNYVLGHIDKPIF. Written as DNA, the CDR3 is TGTGCTCTTGGGGGATTCGATAACTACGTACTGGGGCATATCGATAAACCCATCTTT.

This clone was observed many times. It differs at one base from a far larger clone, so likely a read error. Additional DNA sequences in this sample encode the identical CDR3. This chain uses TRDV1 with TRDJ1; 11 nucleotides agree with TRDD3. This CDR3 has 22 amino acids. Germline trimming cut 3 bases from V and 0 bases from J; bases unmatched to any gene: 21. Looked up from germline, CDR1 is TSWWSYY and CDR2 is QGS. CDR3 protein: CALGERSYWGINPPPYTDKLIF. DNA of the CDR3: TGTGCTCTTGGGGAGCGTAGTTACTGGGGGATAAACCCTCCGCCGTACACCGATAAACTCATCTTT.

As to this clone: This probably arose from a read error, given a far larger clone one base away. The sample holds other DNA sequences that translate to the same CDR3. The rearrangement uses TRDV1 and TRDJ1, with 7 bases that match TRDD3. As TCRdb names no J gene, one was assigned here on the basis of a DNA match to germline. The CDR3 is 18 amino acids. Germline CDR1 and CDR2: TSWWSYY and QGS. V lost 3 bases to trimming and J lost 1 base; unmatched junction nucleotides: 14. CDR3 protein: CALGELGYRFLVTDKLIF. As DNA, the CDR3 is TGTGCTCTTGGGGAGCTGGGATACCGGTTTCTAGTCACCGATAAACTCATCTTT.

This clone was seen more than once but under ten times. The protein in TCRdb stems from a much larger clone and differs at residues 6 and 15 from this DNA's translation, likely a read error; here the protein is translated from the DNA. The V call is TRDV1, the J call TRDJ2; 13 bases match TRDD3. This CDR3 has 21 amino acids. J gave up 3 bases and V 7 bases, and 20 bases lay outside the gene matches. Germline CDR1 and CDR2: TSWWSYY and QGS. The CDR3 loop reads CALVGVLLILGDTLVTAQLFF. The CDR3 nucleotides read TGTGCTCTTGTGGGGGTCCTACTCATACTGGGGGATACGCTCGTGACAGCACAACTCTTCTTT.

Only a few counts were recorded for this clone. TCRdb's protein for this DNA is that of a much larger clone and differs from the translation at residue 7, likely a read error; the protein shown is the DNA translation. V and J are TRDV1 and TRDJ1; TRDD3 matches 9 bases. No J gene was available from TCRdb, and it was assigned here by a germline match of the DNA. This CDR3 is built from 21 residues. Trimming removed 2 bases from V and 0 bases from J; junction bases left unmatched: 19. Looked up from germline, CDR1 is TSWWSYY and CDR2 is QGS. DNA for the CDR3: TGTGCTCTTGGGGAAAACGGGGGCCCACTGGGGGAAACCCTCTACACCGATAAACTCATCTTT. Amino acids: CALGENGGPLGETLYTDKLIF.

This clone was counted only a few times. A read error likely explains this, since a far larger clone differs by one base. Other DNA sequences in this sample translate to the same CDR3. This chain uses TRDV2 with TRDJ1, with D possibly called TRDD2 or TRDD3 (6 bases each). TCRdb does not report a J gene; here it was assigned by matching the DNA to germline references. Trimming took 3 bases from V and 0 from J, leaving 22 bases between them. Germline V gene data show CDR1 as GEAIGNYY and CDR2 as EKD. CDR3 length equals 18 residues. This CDR3 reads CACDGLPGRGGNTDKLIF. The CDR3 nucleotides are TGTGCCTGTGACGGCCTTCCCGGCCGAGGGGGGAACACCGATAAACTCATCTTT.

This clone was found a few times. The TCRdb protein comes from a much larger clone and disagrees with this DNA's translation at residue 4, likely due to a read error; the protein given here is derived from the DNA. The genes are TRDV1 and TRDJ1; 7 bases match TRDD3. CDR1 TSWWSYY and CDR2 QGS come from the germline V gene. The CDR3 has 22 amino acids. This CDR3 is CALEEVVTSWGYWESVTDKLIF. CDR3 nucleotides: TGTGCTCTTGAGGAAGTGGTGACGTCCTGGGGATATTGGGAAAGCGTCACCGATAAACTCATCTTT.

This clone was counted ten times or more. The rearrangement uses TRDV2 and TRDJ1; 13 bases match TRDD3. Germline CDR1 is GEAIGNYY and CDR2 is EKD. This CDR3 region has 17 residues. V shed 3 bases and J 2 bases; nucleotides not matched to a gene: 8. In DNA form, the CDR3 reads TGTGCCTGTGACGGACTGGGGGATACGAGGGAGACCGATAAACTCATCTTT. It is translated as CACDGLGDTRETDKLIF.

In the case of this clone: TCRdb's protein, taken from a much larger clone, differs from this DNA's translation at residue 19, likely owing to a read error; the protein displayed comes from the DNA. This chain connects TRDV1 to TRDJ1; D assignment may be TRDD2 or TRDD3 (6 bases each). Because TCRdb records no J gene, it was assigned here through a match of the DNA to germline. This CDR3 region has 22 residues. Germline V gene lookup returns CDR1 TSWWSYY and CDR2 QGS. This CDR3 is CALEESSISYLGGEAIMDRLIF. In nucleotides, the CDR3 is TGTGCTCTTGAGGAAAGTAGTATCTCCTACTTGGGGGGGGAAGCCATCATGGATAGACTCATCTTT.

This clone has a handful of counts. TCRdb's listed protein matches a much larger clone and diverges from this DNA's translation at residue 11, likely through a read error; the protein shown comes from the DNA. This chain joins TRDV1 and TRDJ1; unclear D gene. The CDR3 is 16 amino acids. Trimming shortened V by 4 bases and J by 1 base, and 16 bases separated the two germline ends. The germline V gene encodes CDR1 TSWWSYY and CDR2 QGS. CDR3 sequence (DNA): TGTGCTCTTGGGGGTACTTCTCCACCAACCACCGATAAACTCATCTTT. This sequence encodes CALGGTSPPTTDKLIF.

Concerning this clone: A read error is the likely source, as a far larger clone sits one nucleotide away. This CDR3 is also generated by other DNA sequences in the sample. The CDR3 nucleotides read TGTGCCTGTGACACCGGGAAGTTATTGGGGGATACGCCCGATAAACTCATCTTT. This codes for CACDTGKLLGDTPDKLIF. The chain has TRDV2 and TRDJ1, with TRDD3 matching over 11 bases. CDR1 GEAIGNYY and CDR2 EKD come from the germline V gene. The length of the CDR3 is 18 residues. Trimming cost V 0 bases and J 3 bases; bases outside gene matches: 11.

This clone was observed a handful of times. TCRdb's listed protein matches a much larger clone and diverges from this DNA's translation at residue 5, likely through a read error; the protein shown comes from the DNA. V is TRDV1 and J is TRDJ1; weak D call: TRDD3 (5 bases). TCRdb gives no J gene; it was assigned here by matching the DNA to germline. The CDR3 sequence is 17 residues long. Trimming cost V 4 bases and J 3 bases, with 21 bases left between them. Germline V CDR1 and CDR2: TSWWSYY, QGS. CDR3 DNA: TGTGCTCTTGGGGGATCAAACTCTGGGATCCTTTCCGATAAACTCATCTTT. Translated, it gives CALGGSNSGILSDKLIF.

The V and J genes are TRDV1 and TRDJ1, with 9 bases aligning to TRDD3. The J gene was missing in TCRdb and was found by matching the end of the DNA to germline. Losses at the gene ends were 2 bases for V and 9 bases for J; bases not matched to a gene: 10. Germline assignment: CDR1 TSWWSYY and CDR2 QGS. The length of the CDR3 is 15 residues. CDR3 DNA: TGTGCTCTTGGGGAAAGGGTAGAGGGGATACGCGAACTCATCTTT. Protein: CALGERVEGIRELIF.

With regard to this clone: A far larger clone is only one base removed, so a read error is likely. V is TRDV3 and J is TRDJ1, with D perhaps TRDD3 (5 bases). The J gene, missing from TCRdb, was assigned here through DNA to germline matching. V was shortened by 2 bases and J by 1 base, with 23 bases between the two germline ends. Looked up from germline, CDR1 is TVYSNPD and CDR2 is GDNSRS (reference sequence). The CDR3 sequence is 17 residues long. The DNA for the CDR3 is TGTGCCTTTCGCTTACGTCCTTGGGGTCCCCGCACCGATAAACTCATCTTT. Protein product: CAFRLRPWGPRTDKLIF.

As regards this clone: TCRdb attributes to this sequence the protein of a much larger clone, which differs from the DNA translation at residue 4; a read error is likely, and the protein displayed is translated from the DNA. J is TRDJ1 and V is TRDV2, with 7 bases that match TRDD3. V lost 5 bases and J lost 2; bases outside the gene matches: 7. Germline lookup yields CDR1 GEAIGNYY and CDR2 EKD. CDR3 length: 14 residues. CDR3 nucleotide sequence: TGTGCCTGTGCCCGGGGGATTAAGACCGATAAACTCATCTTT. Encoded protein: CACARGIKTDKLIF.

Comments on this clone: TCRdb lists the protein of a much larger clone for this DNA, which differs at residue 15, so this is likely a read error; the protein given here is translated from the DNA itself. The V gene is TRDV1, the J gene TRDJ1; D is possibly TRDD3 (5 bases). The V end was cut by 5 bases, the J end by 7 bases, with 41 bases between. The V gene's germline CDR1 is TSWWSYY and CDR2 QGS. This CDR3 spans 22 amino acids. DNA of the CDR3: TGTGCTCTTGGGAAGAGTCGACCTAATGGTGTAAGAGTACTGTGGGATGGGGTTAAACTCATCTTT. It translates to CALGKSRPNGVRVLWDGVKLIF.

This clone was seen a handful of times. A far larger clone is one base from this, pointing to a likely read error. The sample carries other DNA sequences with the same CDR3. The chain recombines TRDV1 with TRDJ1; possibly TRDD2 for D (6 bases). TCRdb offers no J gene call, so here the DNA was matched to germline to obtain one. The V end was cut by 3 bases, the J end by 7 bases, with 18 bases between. Germline V lookup: CDR1 TSWWSYY, CDR2 QGS. This CDR3 is built from 15 residues. The CDR3 here is CALGELPSLGVKLIF. The CDR3 bases are TGTGCTCTTGGGGAGCTGCCTTCCCTCGGAGTTAAACTCATCTTT.

This clone was picked up a small number of times. A far larger clone is one base from this, pointing to a likely read error. The sample has other DNA sequences that encode this CDR3 too. The rearrangement links TRDV1 to TRDJ1, with D perhaps TRDD3 (6 bases). This CDR3 is built from 16 residues. The germline CDR1 and CDR2 sequences are TSWWSYY and QGS. CDR3 DNA: TGTGCCCTTGGGGGTACTTCTCCACCAACCAACGATAAACTCATCTTT. Its protein product is CALGGTSPPTNDKLIF.

Concerning this clone itself: Translating this DNA gives a protein that differs at residue 11 from the TCRdb one, which belongs to a much larger clone; a read error is likely, and the protein shown is this translation. CDR3 coding DNA: TGTGCTCTTAGGGAACCGAGGGACCCTAAACCCATCTTT. Translating gives CALREPRDPKPIF. V is TRDV1 and J is TRDJ1, with D hard to call. The germline V gene has CDR1 TSWWSYY and CDR2 QGS. There are 13 residues in the CDR3.

This clone has only a few counts. V is TRDV1 and J is TRDJ1; 10 nucleotides match TRDD3. The J gene is absent in TCRdb and was assigned here via DNA matching to germline. Germline loops: CDR1 TSWWSYY, CDR2 QGS. The V gene end was trimmed by 0 bases and the J gene end by 0 bases; junction bases not matched to a gene: 10. CDR3 length equals 19 residues. The CDR3 sequence: CALGELAPSLGDHTDKLIF. As DNA, the CDR3 is TGTGCTCTTGGGGAACTCGCCCCATCACTGGGGGATCACACCGATAAACTCATCTTT.